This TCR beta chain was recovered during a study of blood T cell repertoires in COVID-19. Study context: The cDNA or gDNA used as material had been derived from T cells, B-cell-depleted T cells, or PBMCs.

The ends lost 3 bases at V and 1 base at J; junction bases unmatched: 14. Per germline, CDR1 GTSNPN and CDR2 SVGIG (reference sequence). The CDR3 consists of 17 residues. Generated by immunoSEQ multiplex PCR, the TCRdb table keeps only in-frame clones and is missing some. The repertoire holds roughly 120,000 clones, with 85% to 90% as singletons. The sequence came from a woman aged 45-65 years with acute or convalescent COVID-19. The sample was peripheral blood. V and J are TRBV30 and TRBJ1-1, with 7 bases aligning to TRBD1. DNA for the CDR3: TGTGCCTGGAGCTACCCCCGACAGTCAGGGGGGAACACTGAAGCTTTCTTT. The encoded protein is CAWSYPRQSGGNTEAFF. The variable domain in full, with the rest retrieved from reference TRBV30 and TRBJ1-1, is SQTIHQWPATLVQPVGSPLSLECTVEGTSNPNLYWYRQAAGRGLQLLFYSVGIGQISSEVPQNLSASRPQDRQFILSSKKLLLSDSGFYLCAWSYPRQSGGNTEAFFGQGTRLTVV.